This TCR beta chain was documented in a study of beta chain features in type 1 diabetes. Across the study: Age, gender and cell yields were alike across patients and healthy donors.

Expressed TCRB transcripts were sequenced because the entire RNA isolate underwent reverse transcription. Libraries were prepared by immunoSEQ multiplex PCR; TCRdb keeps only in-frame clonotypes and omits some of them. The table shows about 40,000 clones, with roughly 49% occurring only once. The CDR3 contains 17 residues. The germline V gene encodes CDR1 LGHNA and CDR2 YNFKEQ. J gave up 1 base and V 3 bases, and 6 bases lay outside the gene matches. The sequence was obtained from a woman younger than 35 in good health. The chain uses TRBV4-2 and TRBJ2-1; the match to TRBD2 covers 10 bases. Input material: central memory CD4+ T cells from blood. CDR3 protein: CASSQVSAGGSYNEQFF. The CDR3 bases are TGTGCCAGCAGCCAGGTATCAGCGGGGGGGTCCTACAATGAGCAGTTCTTC.